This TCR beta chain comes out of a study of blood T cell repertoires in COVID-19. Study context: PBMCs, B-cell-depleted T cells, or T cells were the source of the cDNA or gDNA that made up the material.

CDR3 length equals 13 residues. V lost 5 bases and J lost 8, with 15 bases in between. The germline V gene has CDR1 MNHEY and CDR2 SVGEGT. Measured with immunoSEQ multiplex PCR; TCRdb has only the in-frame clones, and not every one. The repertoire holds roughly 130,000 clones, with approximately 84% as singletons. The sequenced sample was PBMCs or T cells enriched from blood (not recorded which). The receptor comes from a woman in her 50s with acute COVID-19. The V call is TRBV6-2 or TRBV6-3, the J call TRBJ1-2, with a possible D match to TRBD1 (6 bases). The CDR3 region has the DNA TGTGCCAGCAGTCCCCGCGGGGGACACGGCTACACCTTC. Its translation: CASSPRGGHGYTF.